The rows below give T cell receptor beta chains drawn from one sample of a study of cytomegalovirus exposure and HLA in healthy donors. Method: immunoSEQ multiplex PCR; TCRdb's copy keeps in-frame clones and lacks some. The table shows some 130,000 clones, with roughly 80% occurring only once. Sequencing used PBMCs. The receptor source for this set is a young man in good health and CMV-seronegative. Each CDR3 is given with its conserved first and last residue. A D gene is named only where the DNA matches it firmly. Size is stated for part of the rows, as once, few or many counts, or as a class when the clone is expanded.

15	-	TRBV19	-	TRBJ2-7	CASSGYDRSSYEQYF	TGTGCCAGTAGTGGATATGACAGGAGCTCCTACGAGCAGTACTTC
13	-	TRBV7-9	-	TRBJ1-5	CASSAPGGQPQHF	TGTGCCAGCAGCGCTCCCGGTGGTCAGCCCCAGCATTTT
17	-	TRBV30	-	TRBJ1-6	CAWRVQSGSSYNSPLHF	TGTGCCTGGAGGGTCCAGTCTGGGAGCTCCTATAATTCACCCCTCCACTTT
15	-	TRBV4-3	TRBD2	TRBJ2-5	CASSQDLGREETQYF	TGCGCCAGCAGCCAAGATCTGGGGAGGGAAGAGACCCAGTACTTC
19	-	TRBV12-5	TRBD1	TRBJ2-6	CASGLGPGTGGFGANVLTF	TGTGCTAGTGGTTTGGGTCCTGGGACAGGGGGCTTCGGGGCCAACGTCCTGACTTTC
12	-	TRBV9	-	TRBJ1-1	CASSVVDTEAFF	TGTGCCAGCAGCGTAGTAGACACTGAAGCTTTCTTT
13	-	TRBV6-6	-	TRBJ2-5	CASSYTVLETQYF	TGTGCCAGCAGTTACACGGTCCTGGAGACCCAGTACTTC
16	-	TRBV4-2	-	TRBJ2-1	CASSQELRGWYNEQFF	TGTGCCAGCAGCCAAGAGTTAAGGGGGTGGTACAATGAGCAGTTCTTC
17	-	TRBV7-9	TRBD1	TRBJ2-7	CASSLAVWDRDAYEQYF	TGTGCCAGCAGCTTAGCGGTGTGGGACAGGGACGCCTACGAGCAGTACTTC
14	-	TRBV7-2	TRBD1	TRBJ2-7	CASSLTGTGREQYF	TGTGCCAGCAGCTTAACCGGGACAGGGAGAGAGCAGTACTTC
15	-	TRBV25-1	TRBD1	TRBJ1-1	CASSESGQGNTEAFF	TGTGCCAGCAGCGAGAGTGGACAGGGGAACACTGAAGCTTTCTTT
15	-	TRBV11-3	-	TRBJ2-3	CASSLGSSGTDTQYF	TGTGCCAGCAGCTTAGGGTCGAGCGGCACAGATACGCAGTATTTT
14	once	TRBV21-1	-	TRBJ2-1	CASSGLTGGGEQFF	TGTGCCAGCAGCGGACTGACAGGGGGCGGTGAGCAGTTCTTC
16	-	TRBV4-3	TRBD1	TRBJ2-7	CASSQGHDRGRNEQYF	TGCGCCAGCAGCCAAGGGCACGACAGGGGACGGAACGAGCAGTACTTC
15	once	TRBV7-2	-	TRBJ1-6	CASSLQGYSNSPLHF	TGTGCCAGCAGCTTACAGGGGTACTCTAATTCACCCCTCCACTTT
12	few	TRBV10-3	TRBD1	TRBJ1-1	CATTGTGIEAFF	TGTGCCACCACCGGGACAGGTATTGAAGCTTTCTTT
16	-	TRBV5-1	-	TRBJ1-5	CASSLGSGGHNQPQHF	TGCGCCAGCAGCTTGGGAAGCGGGGGACACAATCAGCCCCAGCATTTT
16	-	TRBV27	-	TRBJ1-5	CASSLSSYRVWQPQHF	TGTGCCAGCAGTTTATCATCCTACAGAGTCTGGCAGCCCCAGCATTTT
17	-	TRBV4-1	TRBD2	TRBJ2-6	CASSLGGGLTGANVLTF	TGCGCCAGCAGCCTCGGGGGGGGGCTGACGGGGGCCAACGTCCTGACTTTC
17	few	TRBV9	TRBD1	TRBJ1-2	CASSVGAGQGGGDGYTF	TGTGCCAGCAGCGTAGGGGCCGGACAGGGAGGAGGGGATGGCTACACCTTC
18	-	TRBV4-1	-	TRBJ1-1	CASSHGLGVRGMNTEAFF	TGCGCCAGCAGCCATGGCCTCGGGGTTCGTGGGATGAACACTGAAGCTTTCTTT
14	-	TRBV19	-	TRBJ2-1	CASSIHEGGNEQFF	TGTGCCAGTAGTATCCACGAGGGAGGCAATGAGCAGTTCTTC
12	few	TRBV12-2	-	TRBJ1-4	CASRSRVEKLFF	TGTGCAAGTCGCTCCCGGGTAGAAAAACTGTTTTTT
15	few	TRBV27	-	TRBJ2-1	CSSRKGGGDYNEQFF	TGTTCCAGCAGGAAAGGGGGGGGCGACTACAATGAGCAGTTCTTC
15	-	TRBV7-2	TRBD1	TRBJ1-1	CASSPGQGMNTEAFF	TGTGCCAGCAGCCCTGGACAGGGGATGAACACTGAAGCTTTCTTT
15	-	TRBV11-2	TRBD1	TRBJ1-1	CASSPRTGMATEAFF	TGTGCCAGCAGCCCCCGGACAGGAATGGCCACTGAAGCTTTCTTT
14	-	TRBV5-4	TRBD1	TRBJ1-3	CASSFMGQGNTIYF	TGTGCCAGCAGCTTTATGGGACAGGGAAACACCATATATTTT
15	-	TRBV30	-	TRBJ1-1	CAWTFRDTLNTEAFF	TGTGCCTGGACTTTCCGAGACACGTTGAACACTGAAGCTTTCTTT
19	-	TRBV5-1	-	TRBJ1-1	CASSLRGPWEISTNTEAFF	TGCGCCAGCAGCTTGAGGGGCCCCTGGGAAATTTCTACGAACACTGAAGCTTTCTTT
13	-	TRBV27	-	TRBJ2-5	CASSDSPGATQYF	TGTGCCAGCAGTGACAGTCCGGGTGCGACCCAGTACTTC
14	-	TRBV2	TRBD1	TRBJ1-5	CASSERTGRQPQHF	TGTGCCAGCAGTGAAAGGACAGGGAGGCAGCCCCAGCATTTT
17	-	TRBV27	-	TRBJ1-6	CASSPLGAGHINSPLHF	TGTGCCAGCAGTCCCCTGGGGGCAGGGCATATTAATTCACCCCTCCACTTT
16	once	TRBV9	-	TRBJ1-2	CASSVEQQGSVYGYTF	TGTGCCAGCAGCGTCGAACAACAGGGTTCAGTCTATGGCTACACCTTC
14	-	TRBV19	TRBD1	TRBJ2-5	CASSRGRGRETQYF	TGTGCCAGTAGTCGGGGCAGGGGGCGAGAGACCCAGTACTTC
13	-	TRBV5-1	-	TRBJ2-5	CASSSGEQETQYF	TGCGCCAGCAGCTCGGGGGAGCAAGAGACCCAGTACTTC
19	-	TRBV10-3	TRBD1	TRBJ2-2	CAISETVDRGRLDTGELFF	TGTGCCATCAGTGAGACGGTGGACAGGGGAAGGTTGGACACCGGGGAGCTGTTTTTT
16	few	TRBV4-3	TRBD2	TRBJ2-3	CASSQETSGGTDTQYF	TGCGCCAGCAGCCAAGAAACTAGCGGGGGCACAGATACGCAGTATTTT
14	few	TRBV5-6	TRBD1	TRBJ1-3	CASSKPTGGLTIYF	TGTGCCAGCAGTAAACCCACAGGGGGCCTCACCATATATTTT
16	-	TRBV19	TRBD1	TRBJ1-1	CASIKTGQGVNTEAFF	TGTGCCAGTATCAAGACCGGACAGGGAGTGAACACTGAAGCTTTCTTT
15	-	TRBV19	-	TRBJ1-5	CASRGKREANQPQHF	TGTGCCAGTAGGGGGAAACGGGAGGCCAATCAGCCCCAGCATTTT
18	-	TRBV4-1	-	TRBJ1-2	CASSQPNTRRSFAGGYTF	TGCGCCAGCAGCCAGCCTAATACAAGGAGATCGTTCGCGGGTGGCTACACCTTC
18	-	TRBV7-9	-	TRBJ1-1	CASRDSGSLSTMNTEAFF	TGTGCCAGTAGGGACTCGGGGAGCCTATCAACCATGAACACTGAAGCTTTCTTT
16	once	TRBV4-2	TRBD2	TRBJ2-7	CASSQEDGGGNYEQYF	TGTGCCAGCAGCCAAGAGGACGGCGGGGGGAACTACGAGCAGTACTTC
13	-	TRBV29-1	TRBD1	TRBJ1-4	CSGKTGGDEKLFF	TGCAGCGGTAAGACAGGGGGCGATGAAAAACTGTTTTTT
15	-	TRBV6-6	TRBD1	TRBJ1-2	CASSQSLQGAQGYTF	TGTGCCAGCAGTCAATCGTTACAGGGGGCTCAGGGCTACACCTTC
14	once	TRBV7-2	-	TRBJ2-5	CASSLALDSETQYF	TGTGCCAGCAGCTTAGCGTTAGATTCGGAGACCCAGTACTTC
16	-	TRBV11-2	TRBD1	TRBJ1-2	CASSRTEMTGDYGYTF	TGTGCCAGCAGCCGAACGGAAATGACAGGGGACTATGGCTACACCTTC
17	-	TRBV5-1	-	TRBJ2-1	CASSLGAGLSSYNEQFF	TGCGCCAGCAGCTTGGGGGCGGGTTTGAGCTCCTACAATGAGCAGTTCTTC
15	-	TRBV6-5	-	TRBJ2-7	CASRLSGHPSYEQYF	TGTGCCAGCAGGCTCTCGGGACATCCTTCCTACGAGCAGTACTTC
13	-	TRBV11-1	TRBD1	TRBJ2-7	CASSADRVYEQYF	TGTGCCAGCAGCGCGGACAGGGTGTACGAGCAGTACTTC
13	-	TRBV30	TRBD1	TRBJ1-2	CAWRSQGARGYTF	TGTGCCTGGAGATCACAGGGGGCCAGGGGCTACACCTTC
16	few	TRBV16	-	TRBJ2-5	CASSQGGTYLKETQYF	TGTGCCAGCAGCCAAGGGGGGACCTATCTTAAAGAGACCCAGTACTTC
15	-	TRBV6-5	-	TRBJ2-7	CASRSASGSYYEQYF	TGTGCCAGCAGATCCGCCTCTGGGAGTTACTACGAGCAGTACTTC
13	-	TRBV28	TRBD1	TRBJ1-2	CASSIDRVYGYTF	TGTGCCAGCAGCATTGACAGGGTTTATGGCTACACCTTC